This T cell receptor (beta chain) originates from a study of radiotherapy plus CTLA-4 blockade in lung cancer. Findings of the study overall: TCR clones of tumor origin grew in blood after radiotherapy plus ipilimumab.

Participants had chemo-refractory metastatic non-small-cell lung cancer and were treated with focal radiation plus ipilimumab CTLA-4 blockade. Repertoires were generated with immunoSEQ multiplex PCR, while TCRdb's copy carries only in-frame clones and drops some. The sample records fewer than 95,000 clones, 83% being singletons. With 2 bases removed from V and 1 base from J, the gap between germline ends came to 9 bases. Germline V gives CDR1 LNHDA, CDR2 SQIVND (reference sequence). This CDR3 has 15 residues. Remarks on this clone: The target antigen is unknown. Other DNA variants within this sample encode the same CDR3.

This receptor was obtained from a human donor with non-small cell lung cancer who had stable disease on radiotherapy plus ipilimumab. The specimen comprised peripheral blood, sampled from a patient treated with radiotherapy plus ipilimumab. The gene calls are TRBV19 and TRBJ1-5; D is uncertain. CDR3: CASSIRRESNQPQHF. CDR3 nucleotide sequence: TGTGCCAGTAGTATAAGGAGGGAAAGCAATCAGCCCCAGCATTTT.